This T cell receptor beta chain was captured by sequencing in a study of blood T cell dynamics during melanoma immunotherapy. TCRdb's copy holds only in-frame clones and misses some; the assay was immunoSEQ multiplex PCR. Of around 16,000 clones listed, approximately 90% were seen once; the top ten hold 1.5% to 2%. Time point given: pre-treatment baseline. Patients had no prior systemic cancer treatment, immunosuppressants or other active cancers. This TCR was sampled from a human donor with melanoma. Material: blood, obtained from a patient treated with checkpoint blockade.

CDR3 DNA sequence: TGCGCCACCCGCTCCGGGACGGAACTCACAGATACGCAGTATTTT. It translates to CATRSGTELTDTQYF. The chain recombines TRBV5-1 with TRBJ2-3; D assignment may be TRBD1 or TRBD2 (5 bases each). V was trimmed by 9 bases and J by 2 bases, leaving 19 bases between them. CDR1 and CDR2 (germline): SGHRS, YFSETQ. This CDR3 contains 15 residues.